These T cell receptor beta chains were read from a single sample in a study of a mutant IDH1 vaccine in newly diagnosed glioma. These receptors are not linked to any known antigen. Measured with immunoSEQ multiplex PCR; TCRdb has only the in-frame clones, and not every one. Of tens of thousands of clones listed, roughly 80% are singletons. The input for sequencing was PBMCs, taken from a glioma patient whose treatment included an IDH1 peptide vaccine. These receptors originate from a man between 35 and 55 years old with glioma. Each CDR3 is given with its conserved first and last residue. D genes are given only for firm matches. The size of a clone is reported for some rows only, either as once, few or many, or as a class for expanded clones.

TRBV6-5	-	-	TRBJ1-4	TGTGCCAGCAGTCCGGGCCTATTTGGGTACGAAAAACTGTTTTTT	CASSPGLFGYEKLFF
TRBV19	-	-	TRBJ2-7	TGTGCCAGTAGTCCTCCAGGGAGCTCCTACGAGCAGTACTTC	CASSPPGSSYEQYF
TRBV2	-	-	TRBJ1-1	TGTGCCAGCAGTGCGGTGCGGGATGGGACTGAAGCTTTCTTT	CASSAVRDGTEAFF
TRBV1	-	-	TRBJ1-2	TGCACCAGCAGTGTGCGAAAGACCTATGGCTACACCTTC	CTSSVRKTYGYTF
TRBV18	-	-	TRBJ1-1	TGTGCCAGCTCACCGAGGGACGGTGGAGAAGCTTTCTTT	CASSPRDGGEAFF
TRBV19	-	-	TRBJ2-7	TGTGCCAGTAGTAGAGGGGCAGGGGAGGGCTCCTACGAGCAGTACTTC	CASSRGAGEGSYEQYF
TRBV5-4	TRBD1	-	TRBJ2-4	TGTGCCAGCAGCCCGGGACAGGGACGGAACATTCAGTACTTC	CASSPGQGRNIQYF
TRBV19	-	-	TRBJ2-7	TGTGCCAGTAGTACAGTCTGGACAGACTCCTACGAGCAGTACTTC	CASSTVWTDSYEQYF
TRBV5-1	TRBD1	-	TRBJ1-1	TGCGCCAGCAGCTTGTGGGACAGGGAGAAAGGAGCTTTCTTT	CASSLWDREKGAFF
TRBV18	-	few	TRBJ1-1	TGTGCCAGCTCGGCCCCCGCACCAAGCACTGAAGCTTTCTTT	CASSAPAPSTEAFF
TRBV4-1	-	-	TRBJ1-2	TGCGCCAGCAGCCTGCCACACAAAATTGGCTACACCTTC	CASSLPHKIGYTF
TRBV7-9	TRBD1	few	TRBJ1-6	TGTGCCAGCAGCTCTGATCGACAGGGTGACAATTCACCCCTCCACTTT	CASSSDRQGDNSPLHF
TRBV30	TRBD1	-	TRBJ1-1	TGTGCCTGGGTCCTACAGGGGCAGACTGAAGCTTTCTTT	CAWVLQGQTEAFF
TRBV5-1	-	-	TRBJ1-1	TGCGCCAGCAGCCCTACCTACAGGTCCTCGAACACTGAAGCTTTCTTT	CASSPTYRSSNTEAFF
TRBV15	-	-	TRBJ2-5	TGTGCCACCAGGCAGGGGCCGGTGCAGGAAGAGACCCAGTACTTC	CATRQGPVQEETQYF
TRBV5-1	-	few	TRBJ2-7	TGCGCCAGCAGCCCAGGGGGGGGCTTC	CASSPGGGF
TRBV29-1	TRBD1	-	TRBJ2-3	TGCAGCGTTGGGGACAGGGGGCGGGCAGATACGCAGTATTTT	CSVGDRGRADTQYF
TRBV7-9	-	-	TRBJ1-6	TGTGCCAGCAGACCCCCGGGACCGATAAATTCACCCCTCCACTTT	CASRPPGPINSPLHF
TRBV5-8	-	once	TRBJ1-5	TGTGCCAGCAGCTCGGGATACCGGGACGGCCAGCATTTT	CASSSGYRDGQHF
TRBV5-6	-	-	TRBJ1-2	TGTGCCAGCAGCTCGGGGGGGATAGGCTACACCTTC	CASSSGGIGYTF
TRBV29-1	-	few	TRBJ1-4	TGCAGCGTTGAAACTAATGAAAAACTGTTTTTT	CSVETNEKLFF
TRBV6-1	TRBD1	-	TRBJ1-3	TGTGCCAGCAGTGAAGCGACAGGGTGGGATGGAAACACCATATATTTT	CASSEATGWDGNTIYF
TRBV29-1	-	-	TRBJ2-7	TGCAGCGTTGAACTGGGGTCAGGGCTTCGTCAGCAGTACTTC	CSVELGSGLRQQYF
TRBV18	-	-	TRBJ1-1	TGTGCCAGCTCACCTGGTACACCACGGACCACTGAAGCTTTCTTT	CASSPGTPRTTEAFF
TRBV6-5	-	-	TRBJ1-1	TGTGCCAGCAGTTACTCGGCAGGGGTGAACACTGAAGCTTTCTTT	CASSYSAGVNTEAFF
TRBV7-2	-	-	TRBJ1-6	TGTGCCAGCAGCCGACAAACCTATAATTCACCCCTCCACTTT	CASSRQTYNSPLHF
TRBV19	-	-	TRBJ2-7	TGTGCCAGTAGTCCGGACCACAAATCCTACGAGCAGTACTTC	CASSPDHKSYEQYF
TRBV5-6	-	-	TRBJ2-2	TGTGCCAGCAGCTTGGCCCTAAGCATAAAGAACACCGGGGAGCTGTTTTTT	CASSLALSIKNTGELFF
TRBV6-5	TRBD1	-	TRBJ1-5	TGTGCCAGCACAAAAAAGGGACAGCATCAGCCCCAGCATTTT	CASTKKGQHQPQHF
TRBV11-2	TRBD2	-	TRBJ2-7	TGTGCCAGCAGCCCTCCCGGGACTAACGCCTACGAGCAGTACTTC	CASSPPGTNAYEQYF
TRBV6-5	-	-	TRBJ2-7	TGTGCCAGCAGTTACGACAGGGAGGTTTACGAGCAGTACTTC	CASSYDREVYEQYF
TRBV3-1/TRBV3-2	-	-	TRBJ1-5	TGTGCCAGAAGGCAGCCCCAGCATTTT	CARRQPQHF
TRBV2	TRBD1	-	TRBJ1-4	TGTGCCAGCAGTGAAGGAGGACAGGGGTTTGAAAAACTGTTTTTT	CASSEGGQGFEKLFF
TRBV19	-	-	TRBJ2-3	TGTGCCAGTAGTATACGGGCCACTAGCACAGATACGCAGTATTTT	CASSIRATSTDTQYF
TRBV4-1	-	once	TRBJ2-7	TGCGCCAGCAGCCAAGATCGGGGGAGCCTAAGGCAGTACTTC	CASSQDRGSLRQYF
TRBV19	-	-	TRBJ2-1	TGTGCCAGTACTGGTAATGGAGACGTGATGAATGAGCAGTTCTTC	CASTGNGDVMNEQFF
TRBV14	-	-	TRBJ2-5	TGTGCCAGCAGCCAAGGGCTAGGGGAGACCCAGTACTTC	CASSQGLGETQYF
TRBV5-4	TRBD1	-	TRBJ1-1	TGTGCCAGCAGCTTGCCCGGGACAGCGAACACTGAAGCTTTCTTT	CASSLPGTANTEAFF
TRBV23-1	-	-	TRBJ1-2	TGCGCCAGCAGTCGCGACCAATGCTATGGCTACACCTTC	CASSRDQCYGYTF
TRBV5-1	TRBD1	-	TRBJ1-2	TGCGCCAGCAGCTTGGCAGGGGGCAATTATGGCTACACCTTC	CASSLAGGNYGYTF
TRBV7-6	-	-	TRBJ1-3	TGTGCCAGCGGTGAAGGGAACTCTGGAAACACCATATATTTT	CASGEGNSGNTIYF
TRBV6-1	-	-	TRBJ1-3	TGTGCCAGCAGTGAATTGGGGGGCGCCGGAAACACCATATATTTT	CASSELGGAGNTIYF
TRBV20-1	-	-	TRBJ2-7	TGCAGTGCTAGTGGGGACTACGAGCAGTACTTC	CSASGDYEQYF
TRBV7-9	TRBD2	-	TRBJ2-1	TGTGCCAGCAGCCCCGGACTAGCGTTGGACAATGAGCAGTTCTTC	CASSPGLALDNEQFF
TRBV10-3	TRBD1	-	TRBJ1-2	TGTGCCATCAGTGAGCGGGACAGGGGAACGAGACGAGGCTACACCTTC	CAISERDRGTRRGYTF
TRBV2	-	few	TRBJ2-5	TGTGCCAGCAGTGAAGGGGGTGGGGGTGCGCGGGAGACCCAGTACTTC	CASSEGGGGARETQYF
TRBV18	-	-	TRBJ1-1	TGTGCCAGCCAAAACACTGAAGCTTTCTTT	CASQNTEAFF
TRBV6-4	-	-	TRBJ2-3	TGTGCCAGCAGTGACTCCTCGGCCTCTAGCACAGATACGCAGTATTTT	CASSDSSASSTDTQYF
TRBV5-6	TRBD1	-	TRBJ1-4	TGTGCCAGCAGCTCGATAGGCAGGGGGTCGGCTAATGAAAAACTGTTTTTT	CASSSIGRGSANEKLFF
TRBV12-5	TRBD2	-	TRBJ2-1	TGTGCTAGTGTCTCCCCTGGGCTAGCGGGGGGTTCTGAGCAGTTCTTC	CASVSPGLAGGSEQFF
TRBV7-9	TRBD2	once	TRBJ2-5	TGTGCCAGCAGCTTAGAGGGGACTAGCGGGGGTTACTTC	CASSLEGTSGGYF
TRBV5-1	-	few	TRBJ1-3	TGCGCCAGCAGCGCCACTTCAGGGCGCGGTGGAAACACCATATATTTT	CASSATSGRGGNTIYF
TRBV6-1	-	once	TRBJ1-1	TGTGCCAGCAGTGAAGTCCATGGTGGAGGGGGTCCCATTAGGACTGAAGCTTTCTTT	CASSEVHGGGGPIRTEAFF